This T cell receptor beta chain was profiled in a study of T cells after yellow fever vaccination. Study outcomes and limitations: A weaker but faster secondary response was observed, peaking on day 5 versus 15. Some clonotypes were seen in both the CD4 and the CD8 compartments. These made up a small share and likely arose from convergent recombination.

Germline V lookup: CDR1 MNHEY, CDR2 SMNVEV (reference sequence). The V end was cut by 8 bases, the J end by 4 bases, with 9 bases between. The CDR3 covers 12 residues. This clonotype occurred a few times. Its target is unknown. As TCR cDNA was made by 5'RACE template switching, a universal primer site and UMIs were added. Via MiXCR, TCRdb re-called the 5' RACE reads, giving one row per CDR3 protein. The data contain approximately 610,000 distinct CDR3 sequences, approximately 16% of them singletons. The chain uses TRBV27 and TRBJ2-1, with D tentatively TRBD1 or TRBD2 (5 bases each). This TCR came from a man between 18 and 29 years old who received the YFV17D yellow fever vaccine. The specimen was PBMCs, collected about 5 days after the first yellow fever vaccination. Here the CDR3 DNA reads TGTGCCAGCTACAGGACTTACAATGAGCAGTTCTTC. Its translation: CASYRTYNEQFF.